This T cell receptor beta chain was identified in a study of T cell responses to AZD1222 COVID-19 vaccine. The overall study: Researchers grouped second doses given at about 4 or about 12 weeks into one pool.

Only one count was recorded for this clone. Its specificity is unknown. Sequenced by immunoSEQ multiplex PCR; TCRdb stores in-frame clones only, minus some. The sample has 120,000 to 150,000 clones; 75% to 95% are singletons. Study results and limitations: Donors skewed white British and female; clonal diversity was possibly underestimated. Close to half of spike-specific TCRs reportedly recognize unmutated variant regions.

Germline V gene sequence: CDR1 MNHEY, CDR2 SVGEGT. V was pared by 0 bases and J by 5 bases, with 20 bases between. This CDR3 has 17 amino acids. This TCR was sampled from an adult in good health. The genes are TRBV6-2 or TRBV6-3 and TRBJ2-7; D may be TRBD2 (5 bases). Sequenced here: peripheral blood, sampled on day 0 of AZD1222 vaccination. CDR3: CASSYSRGGPQLDEQYF. The CDR3 coding sequence is TGTGCCAGCAGTTACTCGCGAGGAGGTCCCCAGTTGGACGAGCAGTACTTC.